A single sample gave rise to the 3 T cell receptor beta chains below, sequenced in a study of T cell changes during pregnancy in multiple sclerosis (dated by TCRdb to between 2018 and 2020). The protocol used for the library was the immunoSEQ multiplex PCR assay. Drawn from immuneACCESS, this table holds only the in-frame rearrangements with V and J called that TCRdb kept. Clones are partly lost; checked studies trace under half to an unresolved V gene and leave the rest unexplained. This sample holds some 74,000 clones; almost 95% were observed only once. Of the sample, over 2% is held by the ten largest clones. The source was peripheral blood, collected before pregnancy. These TCRs come from a female donor with multiple sclerosis, enrolled in a pregnancy study.

The J gene is TRBJ2-4, the V gene TRBV11-2; perhaps TRBD2 as D (6 bases). The length of the CDR3 is 14 residues. Trimming left V 3 bases short and J 3 bases short, with 9 bases between. CDR1 SGHAT and CDR2 FQNNGV come from the germline V gene. The DNA for the CDR3 is TGTGCCAGCAGCTTCTCGCGGGGCAAAAACATTCAGTACTTC. It encodes CASSFSRGKNIQYF.

The CDR3 DNA is TGTGCCAGCAGCTTATCAAGGTTGGAGTCCTACGAGCAGTACTTC. It translates to CASSLSRLESYEQYF. V gene TRBV11-2 combines with J gene TRBJ2-7, with D hard to call. Germline loops: CDR1 SGHAT, CDR2 FQNNGV. The CDR3 sequence is 15 residues long. V shed 2 bases and J shed 1 base, with 12 bases lying between them.

In its sample, this clone was seen once. The V and J genes are TRBV6-6 and TRBJ2-1; maybe TRBD1 (5 bases). Looked up from germline, CDR1 is MNHNY and CDR2 is SVGAGI (reference sequence). CDR3 length: 12 amino acids. V was shortened by 6 bases and J by 12 bases, with 15 bases between the two germline ends. The CDR3 DNA is TGTGCCAGCAGCCCTTCAGGGTTTGGGCAGTTCTTC. Its translation is CASSPSGFGQFF.